The sequence of this TCR beta chain was determined in a study of blood T cells in healthy people across ages. Background on the study: Researchers report that template switching captured about one barcoded beta molecule per two T cells.

Each sample used at least 6 million PBMCs. Only a few counts were recorded for this clonotype. With a J-beta primer mix and a sample-barcoded 5' primer, a second PCR ran 7 to 11 cycles. A single record per CDR3 protein comes from TCRdb applying MiXCR to the 5' RACE reads. Of nearly 1 million distinct CDR3 sequences listed, just over 50% were seen once; the top ten hold around a fifth. Trimming took off 7 bases at V and 4 bases at J, with 8 bases between the two ends. The V gene's germline CDR1 is SQVTM and CDR2 ANQGSEA. CDR3 length: 11 residues. Sequencing input: blood. J is TRBJ2-1 and V is TRBV29-1; D gene uncertain. The origin of this receptor is a woman aged 55-69 years in good health. CDR3 sequence reads: CSANTYNEQFF. The CDR3 DNA follows: TGCAGCGCCAATACATACAATGAGCAGTTCTTC.